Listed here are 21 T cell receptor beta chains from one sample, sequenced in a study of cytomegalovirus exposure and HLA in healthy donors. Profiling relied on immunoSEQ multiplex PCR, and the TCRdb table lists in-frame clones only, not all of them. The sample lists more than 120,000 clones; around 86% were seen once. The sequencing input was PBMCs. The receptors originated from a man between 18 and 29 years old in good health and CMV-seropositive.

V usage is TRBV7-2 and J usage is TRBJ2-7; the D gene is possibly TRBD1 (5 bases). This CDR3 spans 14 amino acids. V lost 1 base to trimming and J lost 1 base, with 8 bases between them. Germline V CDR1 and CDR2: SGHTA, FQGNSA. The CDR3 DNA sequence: TGTGCCAGCAGCTTAGGAGACAGTTCCTACGAGCAGTACTTC. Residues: CASSLGDSSYEQYF.

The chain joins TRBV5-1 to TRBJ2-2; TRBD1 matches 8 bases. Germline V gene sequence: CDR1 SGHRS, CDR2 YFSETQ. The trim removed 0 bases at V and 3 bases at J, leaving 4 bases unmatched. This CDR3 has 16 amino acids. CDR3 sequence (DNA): TGCGCCAGCAGCTTGGTAGGACAGGGCTACACCGGGGAGCTGTTTTTT. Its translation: CASSLVGQGYTGELFF. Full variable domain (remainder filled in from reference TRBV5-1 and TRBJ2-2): KAGVTQTPRYLIKTRGQQVTLSCSPISGHRSVSWYQQTPGQGLQFLFEYFSETQRNKGNFPGRFSGRQFSNSRSEMNVSTLELGDSALYLCASSLVGQGYTGELFFGEGSRLTVL.

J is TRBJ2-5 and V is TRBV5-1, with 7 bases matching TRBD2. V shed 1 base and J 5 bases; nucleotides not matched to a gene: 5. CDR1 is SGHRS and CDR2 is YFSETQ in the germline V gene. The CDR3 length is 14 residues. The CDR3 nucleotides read TGCGCCAGCAGCTTGATGGTACTAGCGGAGACCCAGTACTTC. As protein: CASSLMVLAETQYF.

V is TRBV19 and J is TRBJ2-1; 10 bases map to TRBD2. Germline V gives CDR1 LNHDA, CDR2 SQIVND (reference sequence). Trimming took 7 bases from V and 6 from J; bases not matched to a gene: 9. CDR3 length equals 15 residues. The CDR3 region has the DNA TGTGCCAGTACCTCCCTAGCGGGAGCCGCCAATGAGCAGTTCTTC. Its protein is CASTSLAGAANEQFF.

For the CDR3, the DNA is TGTGCCAGCAGTGGGGGGGACAGGCCGGTCACCGGGGAGCTGTTTTTT. Residues: CASSGGDRPVTGELFF. The V and J genes are TRBV25-1 and TRBJ2-2; 8 bases agree with TRBD1. This CDR3 has 16 residues. Germline values: CDR1 MGHDK, CDR2 SYGVNS. The junction had 8 bases not matched to a gene; V was cut back by 4 bases and J by 4 bases.

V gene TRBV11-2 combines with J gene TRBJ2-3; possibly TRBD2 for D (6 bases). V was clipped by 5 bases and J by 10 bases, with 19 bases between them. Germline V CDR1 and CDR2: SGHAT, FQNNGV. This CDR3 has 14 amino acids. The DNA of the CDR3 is TGTGCCAGCAGCCGGAGTGGACCCGCGGGGTCGCAGTATTTT. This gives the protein CASSRSGPAGSQYF.

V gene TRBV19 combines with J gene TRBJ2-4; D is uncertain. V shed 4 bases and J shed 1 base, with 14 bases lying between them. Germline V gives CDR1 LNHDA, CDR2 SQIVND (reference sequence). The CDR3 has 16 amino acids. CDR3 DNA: TGTGCCAGTAGTACAGGTGATAAGGCGGCCAAAAACATTCAGTACTTC. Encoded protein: CASSTGDKAAKNIQYF.

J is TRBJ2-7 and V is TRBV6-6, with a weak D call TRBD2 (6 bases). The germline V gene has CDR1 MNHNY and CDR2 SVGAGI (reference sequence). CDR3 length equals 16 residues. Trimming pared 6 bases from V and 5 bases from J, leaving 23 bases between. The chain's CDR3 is CASSIEGLGGVHEQYF. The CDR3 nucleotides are TGTGCCAGCAGCATCGAGGGTTTGGGGGGTGTCCACGAGCAGTACTTC.

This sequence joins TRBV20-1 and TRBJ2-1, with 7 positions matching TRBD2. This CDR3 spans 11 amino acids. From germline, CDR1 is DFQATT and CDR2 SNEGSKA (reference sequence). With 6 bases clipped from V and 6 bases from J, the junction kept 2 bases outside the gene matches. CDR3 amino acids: CSAGRRNEQFF. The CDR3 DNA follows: TGCAGTGCCGGGAGGCGCAATGAGCAGTTCTTC.

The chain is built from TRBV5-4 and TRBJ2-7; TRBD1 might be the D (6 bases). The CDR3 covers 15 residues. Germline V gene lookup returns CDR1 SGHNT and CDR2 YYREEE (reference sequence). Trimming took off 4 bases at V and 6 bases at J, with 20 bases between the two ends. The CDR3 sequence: CASSLGAGPEVEQYF. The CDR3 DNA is TGTGCCAGCAGCCTGGGGGCAGGGCCCGAGGTCGAGCAGTACTTC. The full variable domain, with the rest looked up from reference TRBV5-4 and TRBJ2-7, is ETGVTQSPTHLIKTRGQQVTLRCSSQSGHNTVSWYQQALGQGPQFIFQYYREEENGRGNFPPRFSGLQFPNYSSELNVNALELDDSALYLCASSLGAGPEVEQYFGPGTRLTVT.

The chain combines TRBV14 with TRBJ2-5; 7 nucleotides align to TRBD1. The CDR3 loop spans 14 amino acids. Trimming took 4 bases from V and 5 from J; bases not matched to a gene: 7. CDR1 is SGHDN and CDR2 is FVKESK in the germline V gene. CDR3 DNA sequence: TGTGCCAGCAGCCGAAAACAGGGGTCGGAGACCCAGTACTTC. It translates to CASSRKQGSETQYF.

In nucleotides, the CDR3 is TGCGCCAGCAGCTTGACTAGCCCTGAGGGAGAGACCCAGTACTTC. It codes for CASSLTSPEGETQYF. The chain is built from TRBV5-1 and TRBJ2-5, with D maybe TRBD2 (6 bases). CDR1 SGHRS and CDR2 YFSETQ come from the germline V gene. CDR3 size: 15 residues. With 1 base removed from V and 4 bases from J, the gap between germline ends came to 14 bases.

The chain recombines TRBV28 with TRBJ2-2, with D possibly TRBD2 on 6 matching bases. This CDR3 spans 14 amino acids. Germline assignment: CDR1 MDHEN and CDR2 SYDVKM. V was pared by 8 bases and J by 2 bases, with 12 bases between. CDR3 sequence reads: CASGGLLNTGELFF. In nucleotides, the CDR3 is TGTGCCAGCGGGGGACTCCTTAACACCGGGGAGCTGTTTTTT. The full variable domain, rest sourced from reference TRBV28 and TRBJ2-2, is DVKVTQSSRYLVKRTGEKVFLECVQDMDHENMFWYRQDPGLGLRLIYFSYDVKMKEKGDIPEGYSVSREKKERFSLILESASTNQTSMYLCASGGLLNTGELFFGEGSRLTVL.

The CDR3 protein is CASSIGTGITEAFF. In nucleotides, the CDR3 is TGTGCCAGTAGTATAGGGACAGGGATTACTGAAGCTTTCTTT. This sequence joins TRBV19 and TRBJ1-1, with 8 bases that match TRBD1. This CDR3 comprises 14 residues. CDR1 is LNHDA, CDR2 SQIVND, per germline (reference sequence). V lost 1 base, J lost 5 bases, and 3 bases stayed unmatched.

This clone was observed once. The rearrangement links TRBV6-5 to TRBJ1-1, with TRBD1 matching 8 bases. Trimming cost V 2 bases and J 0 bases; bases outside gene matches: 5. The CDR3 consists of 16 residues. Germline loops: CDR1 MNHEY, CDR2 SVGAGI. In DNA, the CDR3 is TGTGCCAGCAGTTACGGCAGGGGGCTAGTGAACACTGAAGCTTTCTTT. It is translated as CASSYGRGLVNTEAFF.

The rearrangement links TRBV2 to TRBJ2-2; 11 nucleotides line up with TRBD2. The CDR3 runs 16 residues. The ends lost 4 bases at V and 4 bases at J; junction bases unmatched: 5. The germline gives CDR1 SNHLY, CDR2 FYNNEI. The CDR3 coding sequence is TGTGCCAGCAGTGCGTCTAGCGGGAGGAGCACCGGGGAGCTGTTTTTT. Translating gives CASSASSGRSTGELFF.

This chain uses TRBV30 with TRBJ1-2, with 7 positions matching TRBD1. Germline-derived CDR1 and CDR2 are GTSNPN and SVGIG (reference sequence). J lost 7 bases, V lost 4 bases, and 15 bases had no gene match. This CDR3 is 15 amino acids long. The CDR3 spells CAWTDRTGWFVGYTF. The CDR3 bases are TGTGCCTGGACCGACCGGACAGGTTGGTTTGTTGGCTACACCTTC.

The CDR3 DNA reads as TGTGCCAGCAGCTTAAGTCGGGATTCGGGCGAAAAACTGTTTTTT. It yields the protein CASSLSRDSGEKLFF. The genes are TRBV7-9 and TRBJ1-4, with D unclear. Germline V lookup: CDR1 SEHNR, CDR2 FQNEAQ (reference sequence). This CDR3 is built from 15 residues. V lost 2 bases and J 8 bases, leaving 15 bases between the germline ends. The full variable domain, with the rest looked up from reference TRBV7-9 and TRBJ1-4, is DTGVSQNPRHKITKRGQNVTFRCDPISEHNRLYWYRQTLGQGPEFLTYFQNEAQLEKSRLLSDRFSAERPKGSFSTLEIQRTEQGDSAMYLCASSLSRDSGEKLFFGSGTQLSVL.

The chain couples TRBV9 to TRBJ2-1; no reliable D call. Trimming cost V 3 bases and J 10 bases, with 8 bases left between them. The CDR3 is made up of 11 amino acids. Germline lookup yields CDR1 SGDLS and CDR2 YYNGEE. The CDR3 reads CASSGAREQFF. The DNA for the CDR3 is TGTGCCAGCAGCGGAGCCCGCGAGCAGTTCTTC.

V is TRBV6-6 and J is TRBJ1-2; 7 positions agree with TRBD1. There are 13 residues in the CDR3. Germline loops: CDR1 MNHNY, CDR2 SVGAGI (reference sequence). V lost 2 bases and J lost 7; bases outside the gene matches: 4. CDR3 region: CASSYPTGFGYTF. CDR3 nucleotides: TGTGCCAGCAGTTACCCGACAGGGTTTGGCTACACCTTC.

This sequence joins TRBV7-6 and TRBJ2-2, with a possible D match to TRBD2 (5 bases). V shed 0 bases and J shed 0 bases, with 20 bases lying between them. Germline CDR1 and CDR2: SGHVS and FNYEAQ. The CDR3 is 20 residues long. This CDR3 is CASSLAASASFLANTGELFF. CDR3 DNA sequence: TGTGCCAGCAGCTTAGCCGCCTCGGCTAGCTTTCTCGCGAACACCGGGGAGCTGTTTTTT.